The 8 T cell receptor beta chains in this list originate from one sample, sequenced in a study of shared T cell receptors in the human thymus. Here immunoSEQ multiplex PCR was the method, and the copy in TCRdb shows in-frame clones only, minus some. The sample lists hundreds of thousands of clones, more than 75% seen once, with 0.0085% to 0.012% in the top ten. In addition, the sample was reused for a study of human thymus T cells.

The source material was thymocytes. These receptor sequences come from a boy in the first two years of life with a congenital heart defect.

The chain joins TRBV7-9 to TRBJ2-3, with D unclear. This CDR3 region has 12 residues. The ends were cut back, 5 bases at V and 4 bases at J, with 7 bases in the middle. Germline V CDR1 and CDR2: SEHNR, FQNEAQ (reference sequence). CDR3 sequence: CASSPSPDTQYF. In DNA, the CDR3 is TGTGCCAGCAGCCCCTCCCCAGATACGCAGTATTTT. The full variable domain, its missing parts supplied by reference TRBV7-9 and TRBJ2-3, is DTGVSQNPRHKITKRGQNVTFRCDPISEHNRLYWYRQTLGQGPEFLTYFQNEAQLEKSRLLSDRFSAERPKGSFSTLEIQRTEQGDSAMYLCASSPSPDTQYFGPGTRLTVL.

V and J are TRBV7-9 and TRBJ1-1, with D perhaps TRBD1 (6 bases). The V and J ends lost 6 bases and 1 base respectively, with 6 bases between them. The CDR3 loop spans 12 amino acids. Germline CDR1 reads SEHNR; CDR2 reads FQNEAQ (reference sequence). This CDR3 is CASRTGNTEAFF. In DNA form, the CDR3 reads TGTGCCAGCAGGACAGGGAACACTGAAGCTTTCTTT.

The CDR3: CASRHAQGGNQPQHF. The CDR3, as DNA: TGTGCCAGCAGACATGCACAGGGGGGGAATCAGCCCCAGCATTTT. The chain is built from TRBV2 and TRBJ1-5, with 8 bases lining up with TRBD1. Germline V lookup: CDR1 SNHLY, CDR2 FYNNEI. CDR3 length: 15 residues. The V segment lost 6 bases and the J segment 4 bases; nucleotides outside the gene matches: 8.

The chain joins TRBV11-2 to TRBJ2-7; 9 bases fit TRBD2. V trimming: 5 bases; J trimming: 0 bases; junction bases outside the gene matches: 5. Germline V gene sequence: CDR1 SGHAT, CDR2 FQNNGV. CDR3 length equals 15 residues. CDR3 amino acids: CASSLLAGLSYEQYF. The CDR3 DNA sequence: TGTGCCAGCAGCCTCCTAGCGGGACTCTCCTACGAGCAGTACTTC.

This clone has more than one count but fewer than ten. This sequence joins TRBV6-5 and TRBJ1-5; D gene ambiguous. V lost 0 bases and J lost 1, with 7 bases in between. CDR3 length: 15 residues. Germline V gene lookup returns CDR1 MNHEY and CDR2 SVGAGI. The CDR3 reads CASSYSSHSNQPQHF. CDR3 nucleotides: TGTGCCAGCAGTTACTCGAGTCACAGCAATCAGCCCCAGCATTTT.

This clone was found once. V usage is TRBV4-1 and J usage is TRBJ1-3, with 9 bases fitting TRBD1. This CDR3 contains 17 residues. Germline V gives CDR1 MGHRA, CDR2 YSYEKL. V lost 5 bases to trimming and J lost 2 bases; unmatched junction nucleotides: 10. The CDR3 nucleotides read TGCGCCAGCAGCTCGCTAGAACAGGGGGCGGCTGGAAACACCATATATTTT. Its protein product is CASSSLEQGAAGNTIYF.

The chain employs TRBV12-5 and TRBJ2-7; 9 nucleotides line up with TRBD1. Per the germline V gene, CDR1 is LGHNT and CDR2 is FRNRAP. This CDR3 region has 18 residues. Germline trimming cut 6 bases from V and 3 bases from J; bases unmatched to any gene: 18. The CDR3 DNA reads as TGTGCTAGTGGGCCCGGGACAGGGTACCTAGCGGACCTCTACGAGCAGTACTTC. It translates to CASGPGTGYLADLYEQYF. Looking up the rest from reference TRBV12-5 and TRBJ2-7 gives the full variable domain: DARVTQTPRHKVTEMGQEVTMRCQPILGHNTVFWYRQTMMQGLELLAYFRNRAPLDDSGMPKDRFSAEMPDATLATLKIQPSEPRDSAVYFCASGPGTGYLADLYEQYFGPGTRLTVT.

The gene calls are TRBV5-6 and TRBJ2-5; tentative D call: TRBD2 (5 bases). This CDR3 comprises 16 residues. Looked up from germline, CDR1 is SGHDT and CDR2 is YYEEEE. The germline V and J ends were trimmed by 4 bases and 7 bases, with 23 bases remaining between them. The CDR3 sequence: CASSRPRGNQVSTQYF. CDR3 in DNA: TGTGCCAGCAGCAGACCACGGGGTAATCAAGTCTCGACCCAGTACTTC.